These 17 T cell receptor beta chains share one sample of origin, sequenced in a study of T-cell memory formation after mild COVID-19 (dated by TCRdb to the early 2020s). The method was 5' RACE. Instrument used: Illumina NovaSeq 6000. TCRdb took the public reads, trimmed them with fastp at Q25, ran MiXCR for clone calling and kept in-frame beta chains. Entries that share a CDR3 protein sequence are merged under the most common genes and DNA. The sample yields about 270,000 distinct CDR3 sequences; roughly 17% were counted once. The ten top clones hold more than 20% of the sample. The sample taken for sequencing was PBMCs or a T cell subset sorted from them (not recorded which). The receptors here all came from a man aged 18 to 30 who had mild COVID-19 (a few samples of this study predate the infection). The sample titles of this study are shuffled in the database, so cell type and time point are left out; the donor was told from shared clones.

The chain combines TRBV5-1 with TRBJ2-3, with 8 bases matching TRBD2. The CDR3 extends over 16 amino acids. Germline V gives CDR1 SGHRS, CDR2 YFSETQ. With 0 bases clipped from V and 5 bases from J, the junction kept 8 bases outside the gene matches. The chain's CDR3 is CASSLVAGGSGDTQYF. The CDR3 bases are TGCGCCAGCAGCTTGGTGGCGGGGGGCTCGGGAGATACGCAGTATTTT.

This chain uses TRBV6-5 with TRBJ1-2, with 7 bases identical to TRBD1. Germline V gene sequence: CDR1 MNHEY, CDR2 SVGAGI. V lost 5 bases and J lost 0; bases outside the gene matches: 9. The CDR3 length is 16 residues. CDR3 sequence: CASSHLLTGTNYGYTF. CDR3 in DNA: TGTGCCAGCAGTCACCTCTTGACAGGGACTAACTATGGCTACACCTTC.

CDR3: CASSVMSVASFYTF. For the CDR3, the DNA is TGTGCCAGCAGCGTAATGTCGGTTGCAAGTTTCTACACCTTC. The chain uses TRBV9 and TRBJ1-2; D not certain. Germline CDR1 is SGDLS and CDR2 is YYNGEE. Trimming took 1 base from V and 10 from J, leaving 17 bases between them. This CDR3 is built from 14 residues.

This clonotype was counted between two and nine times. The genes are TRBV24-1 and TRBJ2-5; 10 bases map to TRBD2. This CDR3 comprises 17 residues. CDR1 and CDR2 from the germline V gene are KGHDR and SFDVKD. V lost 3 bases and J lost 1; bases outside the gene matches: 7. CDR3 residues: CATSDNPSGGRQETQYF. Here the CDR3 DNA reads TGTGCCACCAGTGATAACCCTAGCGGGGGTCGCCAAGAGACCCAGTACTTC.

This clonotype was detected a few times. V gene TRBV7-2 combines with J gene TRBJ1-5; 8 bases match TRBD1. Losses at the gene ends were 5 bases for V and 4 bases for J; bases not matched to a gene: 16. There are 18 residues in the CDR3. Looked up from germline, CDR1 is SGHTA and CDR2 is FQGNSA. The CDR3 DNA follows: TGTGCCAGCAGCCCTCTTGCACCGGGACAGGCAAGAAATCAGCCCCAGCATTTT. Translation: CASSPLAPGQARNQPQHF.

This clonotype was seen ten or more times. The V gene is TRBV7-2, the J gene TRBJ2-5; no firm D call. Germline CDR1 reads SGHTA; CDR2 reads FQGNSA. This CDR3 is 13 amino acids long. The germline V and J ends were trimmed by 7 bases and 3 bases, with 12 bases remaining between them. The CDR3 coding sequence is TGTGCCAGCACCCCGGCCATTAAAGAGACCCAGTACTTC. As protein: CASTPAIKETQYF.

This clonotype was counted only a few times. CDR3 protein: CASSPGGFGMNEQYF. CDR3 sequence (DNA): TGTGCCAGCTCACCCGGGGGGTTTGGGATGAACGAGCAGTACTTC. The chain combines TRBV18 with TRBJ2-7; 7 bases line up with TRBD2. CDR1 and CDR2 from the germline V gene are KGHSH and LQKENI. The trim removed 3 bases at V and 5 bases at J, leaving 10 bases unmatched. The CDR3 contains 15 residues.

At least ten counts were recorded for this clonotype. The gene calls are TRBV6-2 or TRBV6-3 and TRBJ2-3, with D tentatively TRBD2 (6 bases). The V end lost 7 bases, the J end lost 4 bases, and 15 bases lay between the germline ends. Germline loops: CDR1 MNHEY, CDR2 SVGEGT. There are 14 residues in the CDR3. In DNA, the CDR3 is TGTGCCAGCAACCCTTGGGGAGGCCCAGATACGCAGTATTTT. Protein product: CASNPWGGPDTQYF.

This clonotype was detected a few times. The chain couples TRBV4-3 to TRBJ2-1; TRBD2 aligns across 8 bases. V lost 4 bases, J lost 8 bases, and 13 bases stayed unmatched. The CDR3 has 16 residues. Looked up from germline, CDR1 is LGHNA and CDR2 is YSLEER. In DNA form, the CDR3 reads TGCGCCAGCAGCCCCCGTGTCCTAGCGGGTGGGGATGAGCAGTTCTTC. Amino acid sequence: CASSPRVLAGGDEQFF.

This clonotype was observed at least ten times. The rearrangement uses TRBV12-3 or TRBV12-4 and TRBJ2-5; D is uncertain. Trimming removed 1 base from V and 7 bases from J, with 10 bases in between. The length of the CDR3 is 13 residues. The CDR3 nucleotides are TGTGCCAGCAGTTTAGGCGGTGTAGGGACCCAGTACTTC. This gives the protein CASSLGGVGTQYF.

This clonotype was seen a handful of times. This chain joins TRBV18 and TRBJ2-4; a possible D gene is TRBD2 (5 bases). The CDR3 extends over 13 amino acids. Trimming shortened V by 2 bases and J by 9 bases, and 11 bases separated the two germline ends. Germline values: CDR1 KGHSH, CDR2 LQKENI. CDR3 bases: TGTGCCAGCTCACCAGAGGGTGGTTTCATTCAGTACTTC. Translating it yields CASSPEGGFIQYF. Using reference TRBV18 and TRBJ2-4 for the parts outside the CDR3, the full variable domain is NAGVMQNPRHLVRRRGQEARLRCSPMKGHSHVYWYRQLPEEGLKFMVYLQKENIIDESGMPKERFSAEFPKEGPSILRIQQVVRGDSAAYFCASSPEGGFIQYFGAGTRLSVL.

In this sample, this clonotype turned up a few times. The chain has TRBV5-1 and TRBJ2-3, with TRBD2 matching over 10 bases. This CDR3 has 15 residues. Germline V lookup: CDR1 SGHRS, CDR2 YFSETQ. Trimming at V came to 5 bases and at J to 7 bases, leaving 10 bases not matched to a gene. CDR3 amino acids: CASRTAGGPRNTQYF. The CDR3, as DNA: TGCGCCAGCAGGACAGCGGGGGGGCCGCGGAATACGCAGTATTTT.

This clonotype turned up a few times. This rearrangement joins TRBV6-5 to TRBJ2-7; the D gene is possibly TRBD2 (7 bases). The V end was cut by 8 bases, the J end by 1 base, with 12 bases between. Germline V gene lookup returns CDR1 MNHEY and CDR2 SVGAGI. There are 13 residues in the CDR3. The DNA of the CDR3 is TGTGCCAGCGGTAGGGGGGGGTCCTACGAGCAGTACTTC. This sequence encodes CASGRGGSYEQYF.

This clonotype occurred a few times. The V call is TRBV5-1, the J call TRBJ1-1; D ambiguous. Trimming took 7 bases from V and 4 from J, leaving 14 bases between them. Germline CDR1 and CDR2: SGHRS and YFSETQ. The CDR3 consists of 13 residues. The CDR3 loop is CASGREVPTEAFF. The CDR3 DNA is TGCGCCAGCGGACGAGAGGTACCCACTGAAGCTTTCTTT.

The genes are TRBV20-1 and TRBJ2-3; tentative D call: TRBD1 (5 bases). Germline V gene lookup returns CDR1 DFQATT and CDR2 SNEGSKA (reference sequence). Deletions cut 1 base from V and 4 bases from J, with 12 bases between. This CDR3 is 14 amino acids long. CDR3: CSARVAGSADTQYF. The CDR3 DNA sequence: TGCAGTGCTAGAGTTGCAGGGTCCGCAGATACGCAGTATTTT.

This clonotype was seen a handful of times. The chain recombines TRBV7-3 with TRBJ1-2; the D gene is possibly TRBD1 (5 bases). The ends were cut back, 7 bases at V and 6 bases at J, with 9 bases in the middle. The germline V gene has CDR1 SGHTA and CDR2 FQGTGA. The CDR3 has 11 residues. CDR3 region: CASTSGDGYTF. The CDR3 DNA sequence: TGTGCCAGCACGTCGGGGGATGGCTACACCTTC.

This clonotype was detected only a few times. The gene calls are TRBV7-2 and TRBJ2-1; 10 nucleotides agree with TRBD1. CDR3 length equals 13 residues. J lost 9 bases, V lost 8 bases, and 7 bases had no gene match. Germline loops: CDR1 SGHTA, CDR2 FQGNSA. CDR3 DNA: TGTGCCAGCGGGGACAGGGGATTGCGTGAGCAGTTCTTC. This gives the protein CASGDRGLREQFF.